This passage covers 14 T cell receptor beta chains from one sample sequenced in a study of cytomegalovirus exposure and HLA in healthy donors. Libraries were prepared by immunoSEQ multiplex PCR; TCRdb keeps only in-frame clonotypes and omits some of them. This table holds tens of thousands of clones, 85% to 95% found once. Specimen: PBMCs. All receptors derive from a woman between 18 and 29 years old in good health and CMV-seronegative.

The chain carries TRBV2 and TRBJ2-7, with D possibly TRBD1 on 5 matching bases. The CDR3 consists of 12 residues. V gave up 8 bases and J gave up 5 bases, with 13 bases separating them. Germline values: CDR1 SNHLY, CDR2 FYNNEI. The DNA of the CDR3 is TGTGCCAGCCGCGAGATGGACAACGAGCAGTACTTC. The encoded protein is CASREMDNEQYF. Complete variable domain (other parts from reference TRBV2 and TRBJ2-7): EPEVTQTPSHQVTQMGQEVILRCVPISNHLYFYWYRQILGQKVEFLVSFYNNEISEKSEIFDDQFSVERPDGSNFTLKIRSTKLEDSAMYFCASREMDNEQYFGPGTRLTVT.

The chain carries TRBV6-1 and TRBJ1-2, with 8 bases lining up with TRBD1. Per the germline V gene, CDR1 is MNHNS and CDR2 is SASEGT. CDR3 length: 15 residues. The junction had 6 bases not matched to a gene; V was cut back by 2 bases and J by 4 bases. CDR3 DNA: TGTGCCAGCAGTGAACAGCAGGGGGCCATCTATGGCTACACCTTC. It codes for CASSEQQGAIYGYTF.

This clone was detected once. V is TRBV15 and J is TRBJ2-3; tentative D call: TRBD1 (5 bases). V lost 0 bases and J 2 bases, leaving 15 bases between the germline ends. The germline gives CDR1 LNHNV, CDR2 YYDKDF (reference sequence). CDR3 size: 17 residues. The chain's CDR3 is CATSRDRRAGHTDTQYF. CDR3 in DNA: TGTGCCACCAGCAGAGATCGACGGGCAGGACACACAGATACGCAGTATTTT.

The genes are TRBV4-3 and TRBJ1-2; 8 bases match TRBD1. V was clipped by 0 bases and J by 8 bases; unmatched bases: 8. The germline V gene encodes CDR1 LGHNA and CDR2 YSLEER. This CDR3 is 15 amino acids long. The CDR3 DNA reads TGCGCCAGCAGCCAAGATCTGGACAGGGAGAGAGGCTACACCTTC. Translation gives CASSQDLDRERGYTF.

The CDR3 spells CASSTGTGGFEQFF. CDR3 nucleotides: TGTGCCAGCAGCACTGGGACAGGGGGCTTTGAGCAGTTCTTC. The chain couples TRBV7-3 to TRBJ2-1, with 12 bases lining up with TRBD1. The CDR3 contains 14 residues. CDR1 and CDR2 from the germline V gene are SGHTA and FQGTGA. Losses at the gene ends were 5 bases for V and 9 bases for J; bases not matched to a gene: 5.

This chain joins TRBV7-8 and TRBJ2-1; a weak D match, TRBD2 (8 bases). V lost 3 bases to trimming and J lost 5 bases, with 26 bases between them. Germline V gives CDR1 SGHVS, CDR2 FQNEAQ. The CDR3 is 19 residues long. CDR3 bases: TGTGCCAGCAGCTTCGACAGGGTCGCGGGACTAGTTAACCACAATGAGCAGTTCTTC. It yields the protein CASSFDRVAGLVNHNEQFF.

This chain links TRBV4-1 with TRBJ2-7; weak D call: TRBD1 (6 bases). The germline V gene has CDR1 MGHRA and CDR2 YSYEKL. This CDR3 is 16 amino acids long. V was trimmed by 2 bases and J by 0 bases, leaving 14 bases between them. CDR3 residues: CASSQPPGQSSYEQYF. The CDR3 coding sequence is TGCGCCAGCAGCCAACCACCCGGACAGAGCTCCTACGAGCAGTACTTC.

The CDR3 sequence: CASSSATNEKLFF. CDR3 DNA: TGTGCCAGCAGCTCGGCAACTAATGAAAAACTGTTTTTT. This chain joins TRBV5-4 and TRBJ1-4; D is ambiguous. From germline, CDR1 is SGHNT and CDR2 YYREEE (reference sequence). Trimming stripped 3 bases from V and 0 bases from J, with 3 bases between. The CDR3 runs to 13 residues.

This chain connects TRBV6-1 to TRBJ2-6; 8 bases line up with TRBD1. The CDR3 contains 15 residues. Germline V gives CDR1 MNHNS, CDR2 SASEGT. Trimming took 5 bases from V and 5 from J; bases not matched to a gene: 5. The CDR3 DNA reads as TGTGCCAGCAGTAATACAGGGGGTTGGGCCAACGTCCTGACTTTC. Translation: CASSNTGGWANVLTF.

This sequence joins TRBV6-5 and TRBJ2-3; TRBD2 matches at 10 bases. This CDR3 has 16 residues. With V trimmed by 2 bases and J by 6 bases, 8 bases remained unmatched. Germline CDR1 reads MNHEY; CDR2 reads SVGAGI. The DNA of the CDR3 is TGTGCCAGCAGTTACCGGCTAGCGGGAGTTGCGGATACGCAGTATTTT. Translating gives CASSYRLAGVADTQYF.

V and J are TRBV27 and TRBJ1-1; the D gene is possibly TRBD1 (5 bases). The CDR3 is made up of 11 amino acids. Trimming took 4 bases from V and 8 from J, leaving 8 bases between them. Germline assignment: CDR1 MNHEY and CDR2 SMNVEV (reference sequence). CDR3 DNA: TGTGCCAGCAGTTCTAGGGGAGAAGCTTTCTTT. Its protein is CASSSRGEAFF.

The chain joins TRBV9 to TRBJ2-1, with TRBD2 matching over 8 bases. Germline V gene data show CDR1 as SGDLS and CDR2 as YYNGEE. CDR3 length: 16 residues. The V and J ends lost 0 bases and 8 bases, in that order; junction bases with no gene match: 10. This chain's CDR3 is CASSVGAGLVGDEQFF. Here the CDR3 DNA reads TGTGCCAGCAGCGTAGGAGCGGGACTAGTCGGTGATGAGCAGTTCTTC.

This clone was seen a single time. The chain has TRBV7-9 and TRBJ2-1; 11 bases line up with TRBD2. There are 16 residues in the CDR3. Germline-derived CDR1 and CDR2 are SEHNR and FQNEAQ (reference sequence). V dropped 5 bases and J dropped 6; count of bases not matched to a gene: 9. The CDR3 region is CASSHTSGSASNEQFF. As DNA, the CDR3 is TGTGCCAGCAGCCACACTAGCGGGAGCGCTTCCAATGAGCAGTTCTTC.

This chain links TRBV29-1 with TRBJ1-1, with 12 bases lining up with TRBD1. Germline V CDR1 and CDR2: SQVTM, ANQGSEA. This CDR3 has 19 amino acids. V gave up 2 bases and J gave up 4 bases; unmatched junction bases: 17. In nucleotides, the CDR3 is TGCAGCGTTGAACTAGAGCCCCCCGGGACAGGGGGCGAAGGCACTGAAGCTTTCTTT. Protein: CSVELEPPGTGGEGTEAFF.